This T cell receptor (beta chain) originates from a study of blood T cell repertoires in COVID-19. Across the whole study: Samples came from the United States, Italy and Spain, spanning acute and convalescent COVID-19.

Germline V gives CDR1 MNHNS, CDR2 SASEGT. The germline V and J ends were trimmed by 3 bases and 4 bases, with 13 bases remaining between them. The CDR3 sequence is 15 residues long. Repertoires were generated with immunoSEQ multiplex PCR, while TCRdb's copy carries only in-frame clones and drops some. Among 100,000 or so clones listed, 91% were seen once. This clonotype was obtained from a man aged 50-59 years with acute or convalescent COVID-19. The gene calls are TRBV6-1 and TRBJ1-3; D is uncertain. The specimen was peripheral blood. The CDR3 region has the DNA TGTGCCAGCAGTGATGGAGGTATAAGGGGAAACACCATATATTTT. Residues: CASSDGGIRGNTIYF.